This T cell receptor beta chain was sequenced for a study of spatial heterogeneity in lung cancer. Findings of the study overall: Ubiquitous, expanded tumor-derived TCRs were more frequently observed in blood at resection than at follow-up.

The trim removed 5 bases at V and 3 bases at J, leaving 6 bases unmatched. CDR3 length: 16 amino acids. Germline-derived CDR1 and CDR2 are MNHEY and SVGEGT. Sample time point: sample taken at primary tumor resection. Turning to this clonotype: Its antigen is not identified.

MiXCR, run by TCRdb on the 5' RACE reads, gives a single entry per CDR3 protein. The profile covers just under 95,000 distinct CDR3 sequences, with about 12% appearing a single time and more than 40% taken by the ten largest. The sequence was obtained from a male donor with early-stage non-small cell lung cancer. The chain couples TRBV6-2 or TRBV6-3 to TRBJ2-3, with 12 bases aligning to TRBD2. Sequenced here: PBMCs, sampled at surgery. The CDR3 DNA reads as TGTGCCAGCAGTCCCCATACTAGCGGGGGGACAGATACGCAGTATTTT. Its protein is CASSPHTSGGTDTQYF.